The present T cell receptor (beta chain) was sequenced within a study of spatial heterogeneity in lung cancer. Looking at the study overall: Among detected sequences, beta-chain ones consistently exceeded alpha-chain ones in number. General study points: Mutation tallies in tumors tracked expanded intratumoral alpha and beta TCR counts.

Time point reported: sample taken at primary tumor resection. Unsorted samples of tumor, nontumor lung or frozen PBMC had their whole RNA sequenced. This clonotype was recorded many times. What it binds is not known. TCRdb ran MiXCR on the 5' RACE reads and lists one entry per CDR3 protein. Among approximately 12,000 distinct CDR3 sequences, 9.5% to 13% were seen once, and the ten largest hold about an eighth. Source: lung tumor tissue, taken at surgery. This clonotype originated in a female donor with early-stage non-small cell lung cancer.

The CDR3 sequence is CASSYKRTEAFF. The CDR3 DNA is TGTGCCAGCAGTTACAAGCGGACTGAAGCTTTCTTT. The chain uses TRBV6-2 or TRBV6-3 and TRBJ1-1; no reliable D call. Deletions cut 2 bases from V and 5 bases from J, with 6 bases between. Per the germline V gene, CDR1 is MNHEY and CDR2 is SVGEGT. The CDR3 runs 12 residues.